Shown below are 2 T cell receptor beta chains from a single sample sequenced in a study of response to subunit inactivated influenza vaccine. From the RT-PCR reads, TCRdb called clonotypes with MiXCR, one entry per CDR3 protein. The table records hundreds of thousands of distinct CDR3 sequences, approximately 14% of them present only once. The specimen was PBMCs from blood, collected 12 days after vaccination. The receptors come from a man between 45 and 60 years old who received an inactivated influenza vaccine.

This clonotype was counted a single time. J is TRBJ2-1 and V is TRBV18; 10 bases agree with TRBD1. The CDR3 length is 16 residues. Trimming cost V 3 bases and J 6 bases; bases outside gene matches: 8. The germline V gene encodes CDR1 KGHSH and CDR2 LQKENI. The CDR3 nucleotides are TGTGCCAGCTCACCGTCGGGGACAGGGGTTAGCAATGAGCAGTTCTTC. This codes for CASSPSGTGVSNEQFF. Looking up the rest from reference TRBV18 and TRBJ2-1 gives the full variable domain: NAGVMQNPRHLVRRRGQEARLRCSPMKGHSHVYWYRQLPEEGLKFMVYLQKENIIDESGMPKERFSAEFPKEGPSILRIQQVVRGDSAAYFCASSPSGTGVSNEQFFGPGTRLTVL.

This rearrangement joins TRBV20-1 to TRBJ2-1; D remains unclear. Germline loops: CDR1 DFQATT, CDR2 SNEGSKA (reference sequence). The CDR3 runs to 16 residues. Trimming shortened V by 3 bases and J by 0 bases, and 15 bases separated the two germline ends. CDR3 protein: CSASDSSPSSYNEQFF. CDR3 DNA sequence: TGCAGTGCTAGTGACTCGTCTCCCAGCTCCTACAATGAGCAGTTCTTC.